Below are 19 T cell receptor beta chains sequenced from a single sample in a study of cytomegalovirus exposure and HLA in healthy donors. The PCR was carried out with 60 Vbeta primers and 13 Jbeta primers. The assay was immunoSEQ multiplex PCR, and TCRdb's table has in-frame clones only and misses some. The sample shows some 140,000 clones, more than 60% of them seen only once. Sequenced material: PBMCs. The source is a woman in her forties or fifties in good health and CMV-seropositive.

This clone was recorded a few times. The V and J genes are TRBV15 and TRBJ2-3; tentative D call: TRBD2 (7 bases). Germline values: CDR1 LNHNV, CDR2 YYDKDF (reference sequence). The CDR3 extends over 16 amino acids. V lost 0 bases and J 3 bases, leaving 13 bases between the germline ends. The CDR3 loop reads CATSREQGLYTDTQYF. CDR3 nucleotide sequence: TGTGCCACCAGCAGAGAACAGGGACTATATACAGATACGCAGTATTTT.

This clone was seen a single time. The chain carries TRBV21-1 and TRBJ2-3; the table calls TRBD2, which could not be checked here. TRBV21-1 is a known pseudogene. The CDR3 is made up of 17 amino acids. CDR3 loop: CASSKREGGRATDTQYF. CDR3 bases: TGTGCCAGCAGCAAGCGGGAAGGAGGGCGCGCCACAGATACGCAGTATTTT.

This chain connects TRBV11-2 to TRBJ2-2; D might be TRBD1 (6 bases). This CDR3 contains 16 residues. Looked up from germline, CDR1 is SGHAT and CDR2 is FQNNGV. V was clipped by 4 bases and J by 6 bases, with 18 bases between them. The CDR3: CASSSTGILVPGELFF. CDR3 nucleotides: TGTGCCAGCAGCTCTACAGGGATTCTGGTCCCCGGGGAGCTGTTTTTT.

The rearrangement links TRBV6-5 to TRBJ1-4; the D is unclear. The CDR3 is 15 residues long. Trimming shortened V by 5 bases and J by 3 bases, and 13 bases separated the two germline ends. CDR1 MNHEY and CDR2 SVGAGI come from the germline V gene. In DNA form, the CDR3 reads TGTGCCAGCAGTACATTAAGCGGGGCTAATGAAAAACTGTTTTTT. It specifies CASSTLSGANEKLFF.

This clone was detected only a few times. The chain employs TRBV6-6 and TRBJ1-1; D not certain. CDR3 length: 14 residues. Germline V gene lookup returns CDR1 MNHNY and CDR2 SVGAGI (reference sequence). The ends were cut back, 0 bases at V and 3 bases at J, with 8 bases in the middle. The CDR3: CASSYSSQDTEAFF. As DNA, the CDR3 is TGTGCCAGCAGTTACTCGAGTCAGGACACTGAAGCTTTCTTT.

The sample holds a few counts of this clone. The chain employs TRBV9 and TRBJ2-3, with 7 positions matching TRBD1. V dropped 0 bases and J dropped 0; count of bases not matched to a gene: 7. This CDR3 has 17 amino acids. CDR1 is SGDLS, CDR2 YYNGEE, per germline. The CDR3 loop is CASSVEMTGKSTDTQYF. In nucleotides, the CDR3 is TGTGCCAGCAGCGTAGAAATGACAGGGAAGAGCACAGATACGCAGTATTTT.

The V gene is TRBV5-1, the J gene TRBJ2-5; TRBD1 matches 8 bases. This CDR3 comprises 15 residues. J was trimmed by 2 bases and V by 2 bases; bases with no gene match: 5. The V gene's germline CDR1 is SGHRS and CDR2 YFSETQ. DNA for the CDR3: TGCGCCAGCAGCTTAATCGGACAGGGACAAGAGACCCAGTACTTC. Residues: CASSLIGQGQETQYF.

The chain recombines TRBV5-1 with TRBJ2-7, with 7 bases aligning to TRBD1. This CDR3 has 14 residues. V gave up 3 bases and J gave up 2 bases; unmatched junction bases: 5. Germline values: CDR1 SGHRS, CDR2 YFSETQ. CDR3 in DNA: TGCGCCAGCAGCTCGCAAGGGGGCACCTACGAGCAGTACTTC. This sequence encodes CASSSQGGTYEQYF. The full variable domain, with the rest looked up from reference TRBV5-1 and TRBJ2-7, is KAGVTQTPRYLIKTRGQQVTLSCSPISGHRSVSWYQQTPGQGLQFLFEYFSETQRNKGNFPGRFSGRQFSNSRSEMNVSTLELGDSALYLCASSSQGGTYEQYFGPGTRLTVT.

This clone occurred a few times. This chain connects TRBV5-1 to TRBJ2-1; D is perhaps TRBD2 (5 bases). Trimming pared 5 bases from V and 5 bases from J, leaving 23 bases between. Germline-derived CDR1 and CDR2 are SGHRS and YFSETQ. CDR3 length: 17 residues. The CDR3 is CASRLRPLASGDNEQFF. CDR3 DNA: TGCGCCAGCAGGCTTCGCCCTCTAGCATCGGGCGACAATGAGCAGTTCTTC.

The chain carries TRBV4-2 and TRBJ2-7, with TRBD1 matching 12 bases. Germline-derived CDR1 and CDR2 are LGHNA and YNFKEQ. The CDR3 is made up of 17 amino acids. The J segment lost 4 bases and the V segment lost 1 base, leaving 8 bases of the junction unmatched. CDR3 coding DNA: TGTGCCAGCAGCCAAGTAGTAGGGACAGGGGGCTTATACGAGCAGTACTTC. Encoded protein: CASSQVVGTGGLYEQYF.

In nucleotides, the CDR3 is TGTGCCAGCAGCTCCGGACAGGGGGATACTCAGCCCCAGCATTTT. It specifies CASSSGQGDTQPQHF. V usage is TRBV28 and J usage is TRBJ1-5; TRBD1 matches 10 bases. The CDR3 runs 15 residues. Germline V gene sequence: CDR1 MDHEN, CDR2 SYDVKM. After removal of 6 bases from V and 6 bases from J, the junction contained 8 bases not matched to a gene.

The V call is TRBV5-1, the J call TRBJ1-3; 8 bases match TRBD1. With V trimmed by 3 bases and J by 11 bases, 13 bases remained unmatched. The CDR3 covers 15 residues. Germline V CDR1 and CDR2: SGHRS, YFSETQ. As DNA, the CDR3 is TGCGCCAGCAGCTACGGACAGGGAACACTAACTGCCATATATTTT. Translated: CASSYGQGTLTAIYF.

The gene calls are TRBV6-5 and TRBJ2-7; D unclear. This CDR3 contains 14 residues. The ends were cut back, 7 bases at V and 3 bases at J, with 16 bases in the middle. The germline V gene encodes CDR1 MNHEY and CDR2 SVGAGI. The CDR3 sequence is CASTGGQRGYEQYF. CDR3 bases: TGTGCCAGCACCGGTGGCCAACGAGGCTACGAGCAGTACTTC.

In its sample, this clone was seen a few times. V gene TRBV9 combines with J gene TRBJ2-4; D may be TRBD1 (7 bases). CDR3 length equals 13 residues. Germline V gene sequence: CDR1 SGDLS, CDR2 YYNGEE. The ends were cut back, 6 bases at V and 6 bases at J, with 13 bases in the middle. CDR3 in DNA: TGTGCCAGCACAGGGGGGCTCTCAAACATTCAGTACTTC. Translating it yields CASTGGLSNIQYF.

The chain joins TRBV2 to TRBJ2-7, with D maybe TRBD1 (6 bases). CDR3 length: 14 amino acids. CDR1 and CDR2 from the germline V gene are SNHLY and FYNNEI. The V end lost 7 bases, the J end lost 5 bases, and 18 bases lay between the germline ends. The CDR3 region has the DNA TGTGCCAGCATCTGGGGGCCAAGCAGCGACGAGCAGTACTTC. It specifies CASIWGPSSDEQYF.

The chain recombines TRBV4-2 with TRBJ2-7, with a tentative D call TRBD2 (6 bases). Trimming took 4 bases from V and 2 from J, leaving 15 bases between them. This CDR3 is built from 15 residues. Germline values: CDR1 LGHNA, CDR2 YNFKEQ. Here the CDR3 DNA reads TGTGCCAGCAGCCCGGCGGGGCCGACGCCCTACGAGCAGTACTTC. It specifies CASSPAGPTPYEQYF.

The chain combines TRBV7-2 with TRBJ1-2, with a possible D match to TRBD1 (6 bases). The V and J ends lost 1 base and 5 bases respectively, with 17 bases between them. Germline CDR1 reads SGHTA; CDR2 reads FQGNSA. The CDR3 is made up of 16 amino acids. Here the CDR3 DNA reads TGTGCCAGCAGCTTAGTTGCCGAGGGGGGGGCTTATGGCTACACCTTC. It codes for CASSLVAEGGAYGYTF.

This clone has ten or more counts. V is TRBV6-6 and J is TRBJ1-6; 7 nucleotides align to TRBD1. Germline V gene data show CDR1 as MNHNY and CDR2 as SVGAGI (reference sequence). The junction had 7 bases not matched to a gene; V was cut back by 6 bases and J by 8 bases. CDR3 size: 14 residues. The CDR3 region has the DNA TGTGCCAGCAGCCTGGGACAGAAAGATTCACCCCTCCACTTT. This encodes CASSLGQKDSPLHF.

This clone was detected only a few times. V gene TRBV27 combines with J gene TRBJ2-1; 11 nucleotides agree with TRBD2. The CDR3 consists of 16 residues. The trim removed 3 bases at V and 6 bases at J, leaving 7 bases unmatched. Germline V lookup: CDR1 MNHEY, CDR2 SMNVEV (reference sequence). The CDR3 loop is CASSLLAGGQGNEQFF. The CDR3 bases are TGTGCCAGCAGTTTGCTAGCGGGGGGCCAAGGCAATGAGCAGTTCTTC.